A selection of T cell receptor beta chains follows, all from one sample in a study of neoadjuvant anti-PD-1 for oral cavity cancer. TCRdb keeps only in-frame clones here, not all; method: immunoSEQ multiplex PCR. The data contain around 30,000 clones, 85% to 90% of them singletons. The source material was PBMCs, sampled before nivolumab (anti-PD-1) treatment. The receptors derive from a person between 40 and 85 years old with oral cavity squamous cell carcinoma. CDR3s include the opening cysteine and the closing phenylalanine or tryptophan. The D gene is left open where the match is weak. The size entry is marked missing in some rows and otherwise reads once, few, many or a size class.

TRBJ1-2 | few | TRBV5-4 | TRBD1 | CASSPPGQGLNGYTF | TGTGCCAGCAGCCCACCGGGACAGGGCTTGAATGGCTACACCTTC
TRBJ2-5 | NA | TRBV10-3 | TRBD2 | CAISEQRGGPETQYF | TGTGCCATCAGTGAACAGCGGGGGGGCCCAGAGACCCAGTACTTC
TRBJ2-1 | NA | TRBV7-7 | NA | CASSLVHRAGEQFF | TGTGCCAGCAGCTTAGTACACAGGGCGGGGGAGCAGTTCTTC
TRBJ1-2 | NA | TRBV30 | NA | CAWSIQGFGDYGYTF | TGTGCCTGGAGTATACAGGGTTTTGGAGACTATGGCTACACCTTC
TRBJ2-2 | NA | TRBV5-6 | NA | CASSFTGPTGELFF | TGTGCCAGCAGCTTTACAGGGCCCACCGGGGAGCTGTTTTTT
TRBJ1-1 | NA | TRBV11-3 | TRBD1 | CASSPTGFGTEAFF | TGTGCCAGCAGCCCGACAGGGTTCGGCACTGAAGCTTTCTTT
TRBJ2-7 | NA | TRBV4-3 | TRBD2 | CASSQAPTLAGAMSSYEQYF | TGCGCCAGCAGCCAAGCCCCTACACTAGCGGGGGCCATGAGCTCCTACGAGCAGTACTTC
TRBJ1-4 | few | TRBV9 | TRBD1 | CASSVAGTGGSEKLFF | TGTGCCAGCAGCGTAGCCGGGACAGGGGGCAGTGAAAAACTGTTTTTT
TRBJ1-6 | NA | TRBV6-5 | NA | CASRFGRNNSPLHF | TGTGCCAGCAGATTCGGACGGAATAATTCACCCCTCCACTTT
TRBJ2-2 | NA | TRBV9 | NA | CASSVAQRDTGELFF | TGTGCCAGCAGCGTAGCCCAACGTGACACCGGGGAGCTGTTTTTT
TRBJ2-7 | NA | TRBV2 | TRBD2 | CASSSGGFRRDEQYF | TGTGCCAGCAGTAGCGGGGGGTTCCGCCGGGACGAGCAGTACTTC
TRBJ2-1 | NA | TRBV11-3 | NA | CASSLEASDEQFF | TGTGCCAGCAGCTTGGAGGCTAGCGACGAGCAGTTCTTC
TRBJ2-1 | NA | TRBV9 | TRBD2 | CASRPPGLAENEQFF | TGTGCCAGCAGACCGCCGGGACTAGCGGAGAATGAGCAGTTCTTC
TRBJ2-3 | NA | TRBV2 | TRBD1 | CASSPPGGQRTDTQYF | TGTGCCAGCAGCCCTCCAGGGGGACAGCGCACAGATACGCAGTATTTT
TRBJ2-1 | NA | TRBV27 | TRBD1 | CASSWDRGYGRSSYNEQFF | TGTGCCAGCAGCTGGGACAGGGGGTACGGCAGATCCTCCTACAATGAGCAGTTCTTC
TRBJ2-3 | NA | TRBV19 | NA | CASSINLNTDTQYF | TGTGCCAGTAGTATTAACCTGAACACAGATACGCAGTATTTT
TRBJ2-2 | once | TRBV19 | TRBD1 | CASSTRPLRDSITGELFF | TGTGCCAGTAGTACCAGACCTCTAAGGGACAGTATCACCGGGGAGCTGTTTTTT
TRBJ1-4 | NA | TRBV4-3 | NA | CASSKIIGEKLFF | TGCGCCAGCAGCAAAATCATCGGGGAAAAACTGTTTTTT
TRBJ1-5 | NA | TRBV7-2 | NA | CASSEDGYGNQPQHF | TGTGCCAGCAGCGAGGACGGATACGGGAATCAGCCCCAGCATTTT
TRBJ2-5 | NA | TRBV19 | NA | CASSIDPAAQETQYF | TGTGCCAGTAGTATAGATCCTGCAGCCCAAGAGACCCAGTACTTC
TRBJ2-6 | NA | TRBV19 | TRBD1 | CASSISRDRGLTGANVLTF | TGTGCCAGTAGTATTAGTCGGGACAGGGGGCTAACGGGGGCCAACGTCCTGACTTTC
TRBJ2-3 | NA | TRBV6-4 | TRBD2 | CASSDSTSGGTDTQYF | TGTGCCAGCAGTGACTCAACTAGCGGAGGCACAGATACGCAGTATTTT
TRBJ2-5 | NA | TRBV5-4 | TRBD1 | CASSALQGRAETQYF | TGTGCCAGCAGCGCCTTACAGGGGCGTGCGGAGACCCAGTACTTC
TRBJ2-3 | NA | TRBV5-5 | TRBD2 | CASSPLGGSYTDTQYF | TGTGCCAGCAGCCCCCTGGGGGGGTCTTACACAGATACGCAGTATTTT
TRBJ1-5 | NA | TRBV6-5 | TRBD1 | CASSYSSRGQQPQHF | TGTGCCAGCAGTTACTCGTCCAGGGGGCAGCAGCCCCAGCATTTT
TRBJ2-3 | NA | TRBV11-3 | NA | CASSSQTDTQYF | TGTGCCAGCAGCTCCCAAACAGATACGCAGTATTTT
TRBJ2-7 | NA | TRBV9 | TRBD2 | CASSVLAGGSYEQYF | TGTGCCAGCAGCGTTCTAGCGGGTGGATCCTACGAGCAGTACTTC
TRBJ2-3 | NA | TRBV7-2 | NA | CASRRTGTGSTDTQYF | TGTGCCAGCAGGCGAACCGGGACTGGGAGCACAGATACGCAGTATTTT
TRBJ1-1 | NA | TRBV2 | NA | CASSADRNTEAFF | TGTGCCAGCAGCGCGGACAGAAACACTGAAGCTTTCTTT
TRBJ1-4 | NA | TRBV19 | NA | CASRVGEKLFF | TGTGCCAGCAGGGTGGGGGAAAAACTGTTTTTT
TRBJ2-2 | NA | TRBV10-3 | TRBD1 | CAIGTGGVTGELFF | TGTGCCATCGGGACAGGGGGGGTCACCGGGGAGCTGTTTTTT
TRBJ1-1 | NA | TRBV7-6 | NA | CASGKDLNTEAFF | TGTGCCAGCGGGAAGGACTTGAACACTGAAGCTTTCTTT